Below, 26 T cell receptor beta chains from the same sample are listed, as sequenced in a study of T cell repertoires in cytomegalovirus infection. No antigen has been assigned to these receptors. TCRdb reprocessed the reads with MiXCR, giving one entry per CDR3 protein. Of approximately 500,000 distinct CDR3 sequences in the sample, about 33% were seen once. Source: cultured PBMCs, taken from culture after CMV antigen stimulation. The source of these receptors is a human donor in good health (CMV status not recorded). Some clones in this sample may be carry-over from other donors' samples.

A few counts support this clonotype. The CDR3 loop reads CASSFDPTKLFF. The CDR3 region has the DNA TGTGCCAGCAGTTTTGACCCTACTAAGCTGTTTTTT. The chain links TRBV7-9 to TRBJ2-2; D gene uncertain. Trimming cost V 6 bases and J 12 bases, with 14 bases left between them. Germline values: CDR1 SEHNR, CDR2 FQNEAQ (reference sequence). The CDR3 totals 12 residues.

The CDR3: CASSHSRLAPRETQYF. The CDR3 DNA follows: TGTGCCAGCAGCCATTCCCGACTAGCGCCTAGGGAGACCCAGTACTTC. The chain has TRBV3-1 and TRBJ2-5; 8 bases align to TRBD2. The CDR3 spans 16 residues. Losses at the gene ends were 3 bases for V and 5 bases for J; bases not matched to a gene: 11. Germline V gene data show CDR1 as LGHDT and CDR2 as YNNKEL (reference sequence).

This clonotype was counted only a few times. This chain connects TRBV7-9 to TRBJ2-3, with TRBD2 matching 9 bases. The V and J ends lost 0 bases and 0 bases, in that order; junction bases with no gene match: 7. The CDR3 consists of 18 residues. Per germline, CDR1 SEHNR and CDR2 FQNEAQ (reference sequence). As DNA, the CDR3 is TGTGCCAGCAGCTTAGCGCTGCCTAGCGGGACTAGCACAGATACGCAGTATTTT. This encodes CASSLALPSGTSTDTQYF.

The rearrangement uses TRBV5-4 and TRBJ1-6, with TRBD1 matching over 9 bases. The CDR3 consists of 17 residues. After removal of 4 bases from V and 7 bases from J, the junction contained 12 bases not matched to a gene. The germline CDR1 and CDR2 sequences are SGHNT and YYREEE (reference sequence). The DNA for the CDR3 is TGTGCCAGCAGCGTAGGACAGGGGCCTAGGGGGAATTCACCCCTCCACTTT. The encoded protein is CASSVGQGPRGNSPLHF.

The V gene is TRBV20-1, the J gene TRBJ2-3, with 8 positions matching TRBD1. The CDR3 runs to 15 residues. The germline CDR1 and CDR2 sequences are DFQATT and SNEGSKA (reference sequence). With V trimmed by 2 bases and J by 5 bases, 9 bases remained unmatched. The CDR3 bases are TGCAGTGCTAGATCTGGACAGGGCCCTAAAGATACGCAGTATTTT. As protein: CSARSGQGPKDTQYF.

CDR3 loop: CASSSGTSFNEQYV. DNA for the CDR3: TGTGCCAGCAGTTCCGGGACTAGTTTCAACGAGCAGTACGTC. The chain couples TRBV12-3 or TRBV12-4 to TRBJ2-7; 8 positions match TRBD2. V shed 4 bases and J 5 bases; nucleotides not matched to a gene: 7. The CDR3 is 14 amino acids.

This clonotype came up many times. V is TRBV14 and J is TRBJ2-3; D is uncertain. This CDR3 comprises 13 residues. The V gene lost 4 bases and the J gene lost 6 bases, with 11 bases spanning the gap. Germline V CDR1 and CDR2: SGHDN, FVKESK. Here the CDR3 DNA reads TGTGCCAGCAGCCCTGGAATCCGGGATACGCAGTATTTT. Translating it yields CASSPGIRDTQYF.

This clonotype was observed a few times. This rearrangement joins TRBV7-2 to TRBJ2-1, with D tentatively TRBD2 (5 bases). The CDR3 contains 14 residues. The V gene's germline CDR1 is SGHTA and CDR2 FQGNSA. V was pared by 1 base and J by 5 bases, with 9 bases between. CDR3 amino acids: CASSLGSADNEQFF. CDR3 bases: TGTGCCAGCAGCTTAGGGTCAGCGGACAATGAGCAGTTCTTC. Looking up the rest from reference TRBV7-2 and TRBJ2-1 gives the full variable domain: GAGVSQSPSNKVTEKGKDVELRCDPISGHTALYWYRQSLGQGLEFLIYFQGNSAPDKSGLPSDRFSAERTGGSVSTLTIQRTQQEDSAVYLCASSLGSADNEQFFGPGTRLTVL.

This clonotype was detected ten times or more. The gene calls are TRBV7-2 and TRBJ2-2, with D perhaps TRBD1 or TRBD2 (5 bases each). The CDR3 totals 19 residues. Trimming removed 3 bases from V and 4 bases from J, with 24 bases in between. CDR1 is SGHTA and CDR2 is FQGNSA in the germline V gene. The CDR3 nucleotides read TGTGCCAGCAGCTTCCGGGGCGTAGATTTAGGCTTCGGCACCGGGGAGCTGTTTTTT. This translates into CASSFRGVDLGFGTGELFF.

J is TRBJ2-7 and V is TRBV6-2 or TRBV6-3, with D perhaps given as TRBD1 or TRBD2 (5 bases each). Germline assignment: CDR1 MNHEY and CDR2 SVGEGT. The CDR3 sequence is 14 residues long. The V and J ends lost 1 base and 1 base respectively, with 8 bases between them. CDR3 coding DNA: TGTGCCAGCAGTTACTTGGGGGATTCCTACGAGCAGTACGTC. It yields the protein CASSYLGDSYEQYV.

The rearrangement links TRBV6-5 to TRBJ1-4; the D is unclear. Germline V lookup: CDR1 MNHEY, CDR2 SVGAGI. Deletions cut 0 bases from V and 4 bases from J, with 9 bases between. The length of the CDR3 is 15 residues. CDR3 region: CASSYSTRSNEKLFF. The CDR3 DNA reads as TGTGCCAGCAGTTACTCGACCAGGAGTAATGAAAAACTGTTTTTT.

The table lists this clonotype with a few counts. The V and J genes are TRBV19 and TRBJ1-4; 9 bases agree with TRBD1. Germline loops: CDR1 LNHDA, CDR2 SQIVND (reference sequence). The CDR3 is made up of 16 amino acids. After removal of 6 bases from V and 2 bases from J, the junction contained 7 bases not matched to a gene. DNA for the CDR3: TGTGCCAGTAGCTCTAACAGGGGGCTGACTAATGAAAAACTGTTTTTT. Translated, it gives CASSSNRGLTNEKLFF.

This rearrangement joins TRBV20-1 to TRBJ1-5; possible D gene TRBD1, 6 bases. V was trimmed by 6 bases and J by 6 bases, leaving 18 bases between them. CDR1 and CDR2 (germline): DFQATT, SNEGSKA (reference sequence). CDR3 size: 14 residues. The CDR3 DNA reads TGCAGTGCAACAGGGCCGAGGCCAGGTCAGCCCCAGCATTTT. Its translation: CSATGPRPGQPQHF.

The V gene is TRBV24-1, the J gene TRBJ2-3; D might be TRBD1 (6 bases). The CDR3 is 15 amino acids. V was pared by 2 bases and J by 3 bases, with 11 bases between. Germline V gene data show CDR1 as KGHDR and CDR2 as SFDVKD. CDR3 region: CATSDWGLGTDTQYF. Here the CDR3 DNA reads TGTGCCACCAGTGATTGGGGGCTGGGGACAGATACGCAGTATTTT.

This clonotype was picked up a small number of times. In DNA form, the CDR3 reads TGCGCCAGCAGCCAAGATCTGGCAGGGAGGGCCGGGGAGCTGTTTTTT. Its translation is CASSQDLAGRAGELFF. The chain is built from TRBV4-3 and TRBJ2-2, with 7 bases that match TRBD2. Germline-derived CDR1 and CDR2 are LGHNA and YSLEER. V shed 0 bases, J shed 6 bases, and the junction held 7 bases outside the gene matches. The CDR3 extends over 16 amino acids.

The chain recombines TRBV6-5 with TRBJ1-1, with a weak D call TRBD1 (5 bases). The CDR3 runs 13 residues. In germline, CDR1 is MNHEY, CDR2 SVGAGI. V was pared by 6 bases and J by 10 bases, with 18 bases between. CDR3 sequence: CASSQPPGTVAFF. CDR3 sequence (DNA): TGTGCCAGCAGCCAGCCCCCCGGGACGGTAGCTTTCTTT.

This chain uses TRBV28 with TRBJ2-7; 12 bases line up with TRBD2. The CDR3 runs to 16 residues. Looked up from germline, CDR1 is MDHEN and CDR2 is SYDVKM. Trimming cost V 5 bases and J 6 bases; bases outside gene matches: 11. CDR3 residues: CASSAGTSGPALEQYF. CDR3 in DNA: TGTGCCAGCAGTGCCGGGACTAGCGGGCCTGCTCTCGAGCAGTACTTC.

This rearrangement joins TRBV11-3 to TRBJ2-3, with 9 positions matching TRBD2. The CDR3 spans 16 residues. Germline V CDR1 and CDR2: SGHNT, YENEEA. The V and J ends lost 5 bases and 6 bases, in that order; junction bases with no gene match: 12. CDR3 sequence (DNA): TGTGCCAGCAGCCCGGGACTAGCCTTGGTTCTGGATACGCAGTATTTT. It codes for CASSPGLALVLDTQYF.

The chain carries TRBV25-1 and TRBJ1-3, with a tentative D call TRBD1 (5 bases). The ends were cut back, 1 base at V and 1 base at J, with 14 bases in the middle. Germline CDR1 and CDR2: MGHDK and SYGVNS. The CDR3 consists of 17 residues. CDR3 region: CASSESGWDGSGNTIYF. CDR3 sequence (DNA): TGTGCCAGCAGTGAATCGGGTTGGGACGGATCTGGAAACACCATATATTTT.

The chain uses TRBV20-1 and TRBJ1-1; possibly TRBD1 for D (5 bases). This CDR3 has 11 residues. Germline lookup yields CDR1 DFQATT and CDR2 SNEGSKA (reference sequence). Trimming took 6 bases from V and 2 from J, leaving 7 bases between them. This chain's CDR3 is CSAQGNTEAFF. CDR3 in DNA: TGCAGTGCCCAGGGTAACACTGAAGCTTTCTTT.

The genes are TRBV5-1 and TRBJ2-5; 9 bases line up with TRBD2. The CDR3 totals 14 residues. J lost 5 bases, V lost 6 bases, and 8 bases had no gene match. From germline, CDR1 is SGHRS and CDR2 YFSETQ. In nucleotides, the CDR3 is TGCGCCAGCACCCTTAGCGGGAGTGACGAGACCCAGTACTTC. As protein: CASTLSGSDETQYF.

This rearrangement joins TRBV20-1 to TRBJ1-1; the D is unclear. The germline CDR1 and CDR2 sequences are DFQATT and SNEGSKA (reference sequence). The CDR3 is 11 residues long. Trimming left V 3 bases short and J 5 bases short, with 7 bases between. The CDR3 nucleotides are TGCAGTGCTAGTAAGGAAACTGAAGCTTTCTTT. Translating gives CSASKETEAFF.

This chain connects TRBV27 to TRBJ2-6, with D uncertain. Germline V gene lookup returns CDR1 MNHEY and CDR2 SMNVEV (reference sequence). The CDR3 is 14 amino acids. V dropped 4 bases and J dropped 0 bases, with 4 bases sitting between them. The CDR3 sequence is CASSSHSGANVLTF. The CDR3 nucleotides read TGTGCCAGCAGTTCCCACTCTGGGGCCAACGTCCTGACTTTC.

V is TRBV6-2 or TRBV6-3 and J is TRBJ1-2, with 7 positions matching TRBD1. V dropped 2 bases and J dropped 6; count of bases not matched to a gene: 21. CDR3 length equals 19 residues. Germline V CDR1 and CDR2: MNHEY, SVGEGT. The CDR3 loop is CASSYPLNRGPLRNHGYTF. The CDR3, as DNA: TGTGCCAGCAGTTACCCGCTTAACAGGGGCCCCCTTCGGAATCATGGCTACACCTTC.

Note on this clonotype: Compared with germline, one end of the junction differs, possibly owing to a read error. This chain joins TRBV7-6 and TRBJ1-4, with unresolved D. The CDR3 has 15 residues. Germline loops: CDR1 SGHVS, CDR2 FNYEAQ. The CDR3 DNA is TGTGCCAGCAGCTTAGGACACCAACCACCATCGTCCCCGATTTTT. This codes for CASSLGHQPPSSPIF.

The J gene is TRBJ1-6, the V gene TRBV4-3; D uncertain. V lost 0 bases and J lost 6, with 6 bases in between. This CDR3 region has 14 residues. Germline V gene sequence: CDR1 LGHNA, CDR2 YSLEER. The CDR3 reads CASSQDLPNSPLHF. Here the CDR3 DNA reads TGCGCCAGCAGCCAAGATCTCCCTAATTCACCCCTCCACTTT.